What follows describes a single T cell receptor beta chain. As yet, its antigen is unknown. CDR3 length: 13 amino acids. V lost 6 bases and J lost 5, with 12 bases in between. Germline lookup yields CDR1 MGHDK and CDR2 SYGVNS. Alongside a J-beta primer mix, a sample-barcoded 5' primer served in a second PCR lasting about 7 to 11 cycles. With 12 random nucleotides, a template-switch adaptor tagged each individual cDNA molecule. TCRdb analysed the 5' RACE reads with MiXCR anew, one entry per CDR3 protein. The table records some 1,500,000 distinct CDR3 sequences, approximately 42% of them present only once. The sample providers were healthy Caucasian people from Russia, aged about 6 to 95. The data stem from a study of blood T cells in healthy people across ages. Study findings and constraints: Roughly linearly, TCR beta diversity per million T cells fell as age increased. Naive T cell percentage and TCR beta diversity correlated strongly.

The clonotype was recovered from a woman in her late teens or twenties in good health. Input material: blood. The chain has TRBV25-1 and TRBJ2-3, with a weak D call TRBD2 (7 bases). CDR3 protein: CASSKGGGDTQYF. The CDR3 region has the DNA TGTGCCAGCAGCAAGGGGGGGGGAGATACGCAGTATTTT.